Listed below are T cell receptor beta chains from one sample, sequenced in a study of CD8+CD57+ T cells in acquired aplastic anemia. TCRdb passed the reads through MiXCR, listing each CDR3 protein once. The data hold 68,000 or so distinct CDR3 sequences, with 50% to 55% observed a single time. The sequencing sample was made of sorted CD4+, CD8+, or CD8+CD57+ T cells (not recorded which) from PBMCs. The receptors were gathered from a human donor in good health, serving as a control. Each CDR3 is given with its conserved first and last residue. The D gene is left open where the match is weak. For some rows the clone size is stated as once, few or many, or as a class when expanded; others skip it.

TRBV7-9	TRBJ2-5	-	-	CASSLEAGGETQYF	TGTGCCAGCAGCTTAGAGGCAGGGGGGGAGACCCAGTACTTC
TRBV10-3	TRBJ2-5	-	-	CAISEGAGAEETQYF	TGTGCCATCAGCGAAGGGGCTGGGGCGGAAGAGACCCAGTACTTC
TRBV7-6	TRBJ1-3	-	-	CASSAFGAFPGGNTIYF	TGTGCCAGCAGCGCCTTCGGGGCATTCCCTGGAGGAAACACCATATATTTT
TRBV20-1	TRBJ2-3	-	-	CSARGDMYTDTQYF	TGCAGTGCTAGAGGGGACATGTACACAGATACGCAGTATTTT
TRBV11-1	TRBJ1-4	-	-	CASSLWGRGGENEKLFF	TGTGCCAGCAGCTTATGGGGACGGGGGGGAGAAAATGAAAAGCTGTTTTTT
TRBV7-9	TRBJ1-1	-	many	CASSSQGTPAGRNTEAFF	TGTGCCAGCAGCTCGCAGGGGACACCGGCGGGGAGAAACACTGAAGCTTTCTTT
TRBV30	TRBJ1-2	-	-	CAWSSGRGGYTF	TGTGCCTGGAGCTCAGGGAGGGGTGGCTACACCTTC
TRBV10-3	TRBJ1-5	TRBD1	once	CAISGDRDLYSQPQHF	TGTGCCATCAGTGGGGACAGGGACCTTTATAGCCAGCCCCAGCATTTT
TRBV2	TRBJ2-1	TRBD1	few	CASSSTRGQANEQFF	TGTGCCAGCAGTTCTACCCGCGGACAGGCCAATGAGCAGTTCTTC
TRBV11-1	TRBJ2-3	TRBD2	-	CASSSFMVGGRTDTQYF	TGTGCCAGCAGCTCATTTATGGTCGGGGGGAGGACAGATACGCAGTATTTT
TRBV5-5	TRBJ2-7	TRBD2	once	CASSRGGLTYEQYF	TGTGCCAGCAGCCGCGGGGGGCTGACCTACGAGCAGTACTTC
TRBV5-6	TRBJ1-1	-	many	CASSFWVGNTEAFF	TGTGCCAGCAGCTTTTGGGTTGGGAACACTGAAGCTTTCTTT
TRBV27	TRBJ2-7	-	many	CASSLSGFGSYEQYF	TGTGCCAGCAGTTTATCAGGGTTCGGCTCCTACGAGCAGTACTTC
TRBV19	TRBJ1-6	TRBD1	-	CASSRTGTNSPLHF	TGTGCCAGTAGCCGGACAGGGACCAATTCACCCCTCCACTTT
TRBV12-3/TRBV12-4	TRBJ2-1	TRBD1	many	CASSQGVEQFF	TGTGCCAGCAGTCAGGGGGTTGAGCAGTTCTTC
TRBV15	TRBJ2-1	-	-	CATSRGDPSYPNEQFF	TGTGCCACCAGCAGAGGTGACCCAAGCTACCCCAATGAGCAGTTCTTC
TRBV10-3	TRBJ1-6	-	-	CAISEGRQAPLHF	TGTGCCATCAGTGAGGGCAGGCAAGCACCCCTCCACTTT
TRBV7-9	TRBJ1-1	-	-	CASEAGPEAFF	TGTGCCAGCGAGGCGGGTCCAGAAGCTTTCTTT
TRBV7-9	TRBJ1-4	-	many	CASSPSLATNEKLFF	TGTGCCAGCAGCCCCTCCTTGGCAACTAATGAAAAACTGTTTTTT
TRBV20-1	TRBJ2-7	-	-	CSACGESSYEQYF	TGCAGTGCCTGCGGAGAGAGCTCCTACGAGCAGTACTTC
TRBV20-1	TRBJ2-3	TRBD2	-	CSASPIAGGTDTQYF	TGCAGTGCTAGTCCTATAGCGGGGGGCACAGATACGCAGTATTTT
TRBV13	TRBJ1-5	-	-	CASSLAGFGKGSNQPQHF	TGTGCCAGCAGCTTAGCTGGGTTCGGAAAAGGTAGCAATCAGCCCCAGCATTTT
TRBV20-1	TRBJ2-3	-	-	CSASKNRDRFAEDTQYF	TGCAGTGCTAGTAAAAACCGGGACCGGTTTGCTGAAGATACGCAGTATTTT
TRBV29-1	TRBJ2-2	-	-	CSVEVSWTGELFF	TGCAGCGTTGAAGTTTCCTGGACAGGGGAGCTGTTTTTT
TRBV3-1	TRBJ2-3	TRBD2	few	CASMGGEFTDTQYF	TGTGCCAGCATGGGGGGGGAGTTTACAGATACGCAGTATTTT
TRBV4-1	TRBJ1-4	-	few	CASSHYQGRGVGVQLFF	TGCGCCAGCAGCCATTATCAGGGTAGGGGGGTAGGGGTGCAACTGTTTTTT
TRBV15	TRBJ2-1	-	-	CATSRGSQEKQFF	TGTGCCACCAGCAGAGGAAGTCAGGAGAAGCAGTTCTTC
TRBV10-3	TRBJ2-7	-	-	CAISARGAGNDYEQYF	TGTGCCATCAGTGCTAGAGGGGCAGGCAACGACTACGAGCAGTACTTC
TRBV15	TRBJ1-2	-	medium-sized	CATSRAGGLGGYTF	TGTGCCACCAGCCGAGCTGGGGGATTGGGTGGCTACACCTTC
TRBV2	TRBJ2-1	-	once	CASSERVPLYNEQFF	TGTGCCAGCAGTGAGAGGGTCCCCTTATACAATGAGCAGTTCTTC
TRBV19	TRBJ1-1	-	-	CATLGGSSAFF	TGTGCCACCCTCGGAGGATCTTCGGCTTTCTTT
TRBV29-1	TRBJ1-4	-	-	CSVGTASTNEKLFF	TGCAGCGTTGGTACAGCCTCAACTAATGAAAAACTGTTTTTT
TRBV10-3	TRBJ1-6	-	few	CAIKNGVGVNSPLHF	TGTGCCATCAAAAATGGGGTAGGGGTCAATTCACCCCTCCACTTT
TRBV15	TRBJ1-2	-	-	CATSRGGSLGRGGYTF	TGTGCCACCAGCAGAGGGGGTTCTTTGGGGCGGGGCGGCTACACCTTC
TRBV6-5	TRBJ1-5	-	many	CASSHAPNQPQHF	TGTGCCAGCAGTCACGCACCCAATCAGCCCCAGCATTTT
TRBV11-1	TRBJ2-1	TRBD2	once	CASSLVAGGNEQFF	TGTGCCAGCAGCTTAGTAGCGGGAGGCAATGAGCAGTTCTTC